This T cell receptor beta chain was documented in a study of T cell changes during pregnancy in multiple sclerosis. The V gene's germline CDR1 is MNHNS and CDR2 SASEGT. The CDR3 totals 16 residues. V shed 2 bases and J 1 base; nucleotides not matched to a gene: 5. Method: immunoSEQ multiplex PCR; TCRdb's copy keeps in-frame clones and lacks some. The sample holds about 53,000 clones, about nine tenths seen once. The V call is TRBV6-1, the J call TRBJ1-1; 9 bases agree with TRBD1. Specimen: CD4+ T cells from peripheral blood mononuclear cells, collected in the third trimester of pregnancy. The receptor was isolated from a female donor with multiple sclerosis, enrolled in a pregnancy study. CDR3 sequence reads: CASSENDRGANTEAFF. CDR3 nucleotide sequence: TGTGCCAGCAGTGAAAACGACAGGGGGGCGAACACTGAAGCTTTCTTT.